These 6 T cell receptor beta chains share one sample of origin, sequenced in a study of shared clonotypes between healthy human individuals. Produced via immunoSEQ multiplex PCR; TCRdb's table is partial and in-frame only. The sample has over 2 million clones, just under 95% seen once; the top ten hold 0.37%. Sequenced sample: naive CD4+ T cells from PBMCs. Subset: CD45RA+ positively selected. These receptor sequences come from a man aged 18 to 29 in good health. Some clones in this sample may be carry-over from other donors' samples.

This chain links TRBV5-6 with TRBJ2-1, with 7 bases aligning to TRBD2. V lost 5 bases to trimming and J lost 4 bases; unmatched junction nucleotides: 6. CDR1 is SGHDT, CDR2 YYEEEE, per germline. CDR3 length equals 14 residues. The CDR3 loop reads CASSVTSEYNEQFF. The DNA for the CDR3 is TGTGCCAGCAGTGTAACTAGCGAGTACAATGAGCAGTTCTTC.

The chain carries TRBV27 and TRBJ1-5; 9 nucleotides match TRBD1. With V trimmed by 1 base and J by 4 bases, 5 bases remained unmatched. The CDR3 is 16 amino acids. Germline V CDR1 and CDR2: MNHEY, SMNVEV (reference sequence). CDR3 protein: CASSLWGQGTNQPQHF. The CDR3 bases are TGTGCCAGCAGTTTATGGGGACAGGGCACAAATCAGCCCCAGCATTTT.

DNA for the CDR3: TGTGCCAGCAGGCGACTAGCGGGTATTTACAATGAGCAGTTCTTC. It specifies CASRRLAGIYNEQFF. The V and J genes are TRBV6-5 and TRBJ2-1, with 10 bases identical to TRBD2. The CDR3 sequence is 15 residues long. Per germline, CDR1 MNHEY and CDR2 SVGAGI. V shed 6 bases, J shed 4 bases, and the junction held 6 bases outside the gene matches.

The chain joins TRBV19 to TRBJ2-7; 10 nucleotides align to TRBD2. Germline lookup yields CDR1 LNHDA and CDR2 SQIVND (reference sequence). V shed 6 bases and J 6 bases; nucleotides not matched to a gene: 29. This CDR3 spans 21 amino acids. Written as DNA, the CDR3 is TGTGCCAGTAGCTCCCTCTCTGGGGGAGGGGCTAGCGGGAGCATCCGGGGCGAGCAGTACTTC. The encoded protein is CASSSLSGGGASGSIRGEQYF. The variable domain in full, completed from reference TRBV19 and TRBJ2-7, reads DGGITQSPKYLFRKEGQNVTLSCEQNLNHDAMYWYRQDPGQGLRLIYYSQIVNDFQKGDIAEGYSVSREKKESFPLTVTSAQKNPTAFYLCASSSLSGGGASGSIRGEQYFGPGTRLTVT.

In the case of this clone: Other nucleotide sequences in the sample specify the same CDR3. Written as DNA, the CDR3 is TGTGCCTGGAGTGTAGCGTTCCAAGAGACCCAGTACTTC. It codes for CAWSVAFQETQYF. J is TRBJ2-5 and V is TRBV30; D not resolved. Trimming stripped 0 bases from V and 1 base from J, with 6 bases between. The CDR3 is 13 amino acids. Germline lookup yields CDR1 GTSNPN and CDR2 SVGIG (reference sequence).

The J gene is TRBJ1-1, the V gene TRBV5-6; D might be TRBD1 (6 bases). CDR3 length: 17 residues. Trimming cost V 3 bases and J 7 bases, with 25 bases left between them. CDR1 and CDR2 from the germline V gene are SGHDT and YYEEEE. CDR3 sequence (DNA): TGTGCCAGCAGCTACGCCACGGGGCTAAGGGGGATTCGTGAAGCTTTCTTT. This codes for CASSYATGLRGIREAFF.